These 17 T cell receptor beta chains were all obtained from the same sample, sequenced in a study of control samples from healthy donors and cancer patients. The assay was immunoSEQ multiplex PCR, and TCRdb's table has in-frame clones only and misses some. The table records about 77,000 clones, over 80% of them present only once. Specimen: blood. These receptor sequences come from a woman aged 60-70 years in good health.

The chain has TRBV7-8 and TRBJ2-5; TRBD2 matches at 8 bases. The junction had 11 bases not matched to a gene; V was cut back by 1 base and J by 1 base. The CDR3 runs to 18 residues. Germline assignment: CDR1 SGHVS and CDR2 FQNEAQ. This CDR3 reads CASSLGQTSVAVQETQYF. CDR3 nucleotide sequence: TGTGCCAGCAGCTTAGGCCAGACTAGCGTAGCAGTCCAAGAGACCCAGTACTTC.

The chain has TRBV7-2 and TRBJ2-1; 11 bases fit TRBD2. The V gene's germline CDR1 is SGHTA and CDR2 FQGNSA. The junction had 14 bases not matched to a gene; V was cut back by 3 bases and J by 7 bases. The CDR3 covers 18 residues. CDR3 in amino acids: CASSFHSPSSGRFNEQFF. The CDR3 nucleotides read TGTGCCAGCAGCTTCCACTCCCCTTCTAGCGGGAGGTTTAATGAGCAGTTCTTC.

CDR3: CASSYSYRGPYYGYTF. CDR3 nucleotides: TGTGCCAGCAGTTACTCGTACAGAGGGCCATACTATGGCTACACCTTC. The chain couples TRBV6-5 to TRBJ1-2; D is ambiguous. The germline CDR1 and CDR2 sequences are MNHEY and SVGAGI. Trimming took off 0 bases at V and 3 bases at J, with 14 bases between the two ends. The CDR3 length is 16 residues.

This clone was detected only once. The chain links TRBV5-4 to TRBJ1-3; 9 bases agree with TRBD1. The CDR3 contains 17 residues. Germline CDR1 is SGHNT and CDR2 is YYREEE (reference sequence). Unmatched junction bases numbered 9, after V lost 3 bases and J lost 2 bases. CDR3 bases: TGTGCCAGCAGCTCTCTCCAGGGACAGGGCCCTGGAAACACCATATATTTT. Translating it yields CASSSLQGQGPGNTIYF.

This clone has only one observation. V usage is TRBV15 and J usage is TRBJ2-7; D gene uncertain. V dropped 3 bases and J dropped 2 bases, with 11 bases sitting between them. Germline V gene data show CDR1 as LNHNV and CDR2 as YYDKDF (reference sequence). The CDR3 is 14 amino acids. CDR3 nucleotide sequence: TGTGCCACCAGCAGCCTCCCCGGCCCCTACGAGCAGTACTTC. Translated: CATSSLPGPYEQYF.

The chain joins TRBV18 to TRBJ2-2; unclear D gene. The V and J ends lost 3 bases and 8 bases respectively, with 7 bases between them. Germline V gene sequence: CDR1 KGHSH, CDR2 LQKENI. This CDR3 contains 12 residues. CDR3 protein: CASSPDVGELFF. The CDR3 DNA sequence: TGTGCCAGCTCACCGGACGTTGGGGAGCTGTTTTTT.

The rearrangement uses TRBV6-4 and TRBJ2-1; TRBD2 matches 9 bases. The CDR3 loop spans 14 amino acids. The germline CDR1 and CDR2 sequences are MRHNA and SNTAGT. V was clipped by 4 bases and J by 8 bases; unmatched bases: 6. Here the CDR3 DNA reads TGTGCCAGCAGTGTGGCGGGAGGGCCATATGAGCAGTTCTTC. Its protein is CASSVAGGPYEQFF.

This rearrangement joins TRBV18 to TRBJ2-5; D gene uncertain. CDR3 length: 13 residues. V was cut by 2 bases and J by 2 bases, with 6 bases left in between. Germline CDR1 reads KGHSH; CDR2 reads LQKENI. The DNA of the CDR3 is TGTGCCAGCTCACCAATGGGACAAGAGACCCAGTACTTC. This codes for CASSPMGQETQYF.

V and J are TRBV24-1 and TRBJ2-5, with 8 bases fitting TRBD2. CDR1 KGHDR and CDR2 SFDVKD come from the germline V gene. This CDR3 spans 14 amino acids. V shed 4 bases and J 10 bases; nucleotides not matched to a gene: 10. The CDR3 sequence is CATSDTGGPQYQYF. The CDR3 DNA is TGTGCCACCAGTGACACGGGAGGGCCTCAGTACCAGTACTTC.

The V call is TRBV2, the J call TRBJ1-2, with D unresolved. There are 15 residues in the CDR3. V was trimmed by 6 bases and J by 1 base, leaving 15 bases between them. The germline V gene encodes CDR1 SNHLY and CDR2 FYNNEI. The CDR3 sequence: CASSPGWTINYGYTF. As DNA, the CDR3 is TGTGCCAGCAGCCCGGGATGGACGATTAACTATGGCTACACCTTC.

V usage is TRBV7-2 and J usage is TRBJ2-5, with D possibly being TRBD2 (5 bases). V gave up 5 bases and J gave up 3 bases, with 13 bases separating them. Germline CDR1 SGHTA, CDR2 FQGNSA. The CDR3 sequence is 14 residues long. CDR3: CASSRRRYEETQYF. CDR3 coding DNA: TGTGCCAGCAGCAGGAGGAGGTACGAAGAGACCCAGTACTTC.

The chain links TRBV5-1 to TRBJ2-5; D gene ambiguous. V was clipped by 3 bases and J by 3 bases, with 12 bases between them. The CDR3 loop spans 14 amino acids. Germline lookup yields CDR1 SGHRS and CDR2 YFSETQ. The CDR3 bases are TGCGCCAGCAGCTCCCCGGACCGAAAAGAGACCCAGTACTTC. Translation gives CASSSPDRKETQYF.

This chain links TRBV19 with TRBJ1-1; D unresolved. Germline values: CDR1 LNHDA, CDR2 SQIVND (reference sequence). V was shortened by 9 bases and J by 1 base, with 9 bases between the two germline ends. This CDR3 spans 12 amino acids. DNA for the CDR3: TGTGCCAGCACCCGAGGGAACACTGAAGCTTTCTTT. Its translation: CASTRGNTEAFF.

The chain joins TRBV7-2 to TRBJ2-2; 12 nucleotides agree with TRBD2. From germline, CDR1 is SGHTA and CDR2 FQGNSA. The CDR3 sequence is 17 residues long. V trimming: 4 bases; J trimming: 3 bases; junction bases outside the gene matches: 6. The DNA of the CDR3 is TGTGCCAGCAGCTCGGGACTAGCGGGTTTATACACCGGGGAGCTGTTTTTT. This gives the protein CASSSGLAGLYTGELFF.

This chain uses TRBV16 with TRBJ1-4; weak D call: TRBD1 (5 bases). The CDR3 loop spans 14 amino acids. Looked up from germline, CDR1 is KGHSY and CDR2 is FQNENV. V gave up 2 bases and J gave up 8 bases, with 12 bases separating them. The CDR3 coding sequence is TGTGCCAGCAGCCAAGGGGCCATAGGCGAAAAACTGTTTTTT. Its translation: CASSQGAIGEKLFF.

This sequence joins TRBV3-1 (or the pseudogene TRBV3-2) and TRBJ1-1; TRBD1 is a possible D gene (5 bases). This CDR3 comprises 14 residues. Trimming stripped 3 bases from V and 4 bases from J, with 12 bases between. Germline V CDR1 and CDR2: LGHDT, YNNKEL (reference sequence). Here the CDR3 reads CASSQGPGGTEAFF. DNA of the CDR3: TGTGCCAGCAGCCAGGGGCCGGGCGGCACTGAAGCTTTCTTT.

This rearrangement joins TRBV5-5 to TRBJ1-1; 7 bases fit TRBD1. J lost 0 bases, V lost 0 bases, and 2 bases had no gene match. CDR1 and CDR2 from the germline V gene are SGHKS and YYEKEE (reference sequence). The CDR3 covers 15 residues. The CDR3 nucleotides are TGTGCCAGCAGCTTGGCGGGACAGATGAACACTGAAGCTTTCTTT. Translated: CASSLAGQMNTEAFF.